This TCR beta chain was sequenced for a study of Ad26.COV2.S vaccination and SARS-CoV-2 variants. Study-level points and caveats: It is possible that the TCR breadth and depth analyses underestimated the total T cell responses. Spike-specific TCR breadth was greater after Ad26.COV2.S than placebo.

Stated treatment: roughly 18 received Ad26.COV2.S at low or high dose, single or two shots; 5 received placebo; per-sample allocation not given. Collection of the samples took place on day 63 after the first injection of vaccine or placebo. In Boston, the donor was an adult between 18-55 years of age. To note about this clone: What it binds is not known.

Germline values: CDR1 ENHRY, CDR2 SYGVKD. Trimming took 0 bases from V and 1 from J, leaving 13 bases between them. This CDR3 is built from 17 residues. Clones were sequenced by immunoSEQ multiplex PCR, and TCRdb holds only the in-frame ones, with some missing. The table has around 380,000 clones, about nine tenths seen once. The V gene is TRBV10-3, the J gene TRBJ1-3, with D possibly matching TRBD1 (6 bases). The receptor was isolated from a person aged 18-65 years who received the Ad26.COV2.S COVID-19 vaccine or a placebo. The sample was peripheral blood, taken in a trial of Ad26.COV2.S vaccine versus placebo. The CDR3 is CAISESAQGKSGNTIYF. DNA of the CDR3: TGTGCCATCAGTGAGTCGGCCCAGGGGAAGTCTGGAAACACCATATATTTT.